This TCR beta chain comes out of a study of Graves' ophthalmopathy and Graves' hyperthyroidism (dated by TCRdb to 2016 to 2019). With regard to the full study: Hyperthyroidism was defined as stable when no progression to ophthalmopathy occurred within 18 months of follow-up. The study used TCR beta repertoire signatures to distinguish Graves' ophthalmopathy from Graves' hyperthyroidism and to predict progression to ophthalmopathy. In total, some 130 blood samples were TCR-sequenced: 43 ophthalmopathy, approximately 80 hyperthyroidism and roughly 17 hyperthyroidism-to-ophthalmopathy patients. A discovery set of 90 to 100 patients (roughly 43 ophthalmopathy, some 58 stable hyperthyroidism) was enrolled to explore V-J signatures distinguishing ophthalmopathy from hyperthyroidism. An independent validation cohort comprised some 18 hyperthyroidism patients and over 15 patients who later progressed from hyperthyroidism to ophthalmopathy. In roughly 6 hyperthyroidism patients, the T-cell repertoire of thyroid tissue was compared with the T-cell repertoire of blood. After sampling, hyperthyroidism patients received methimazole starting at 30 mg daily, and ophthalmopathy patients received high-dose intravenous methylprednisolone.

For repertoire sequencing, the TCR beta CDR3 regions were amplified from RNA transcripts. The first round was an RT-PCR using HTBI primers with the Qiagen OneStep RT-PCR kit, and this first round was followed by a second-round multiplex PCR, then size selection and purification. The libraries underwent paired-end sequencing with 100 bp reads on an Illumina HiSeq2000. Concerning the study's data processing: Reads were processed with SOAPnuke, discarding reads with adapters, uncalled bases, mean Phred below 15, or no exact constant-primer or identifier match. COPE v1.2.5 was used to merge high-quality paired reads. Clonotypes were defined as unique nucleotide sequences and were aligned to IMGT TRB V, D and J references using MiTCR v1.1. The analysis was limited to V-J combinations with a frequency above 0.0001, which together covered about 99% of repertoires. A TCR clonal expansion and chaos score per V-J combination was defined as the ratio of F50 clonal expansion to chaos observed in the TCRdist matrix. Features were reduced by Welch's t-statistics and random forest to some 13 V-J combinations, which fed a naive Bayes classifier. Thyroid-blood repertoire similarity was quantified with the Morisita-Horn index. The public sequencing data were trimmed at Q25 with fastp and processed into clonotypes with MiXCR by TCRdb, which kept only in-frame beta chains. Every distinct CDR3 protein forms one entry, paired with its most common genes and DNA. In this record, the V and J calls reflect TCRdb's handling and not the investigators' own analysis. Across this sample there are roughly 1.1 million distinct CDR3 sequences, with less than 45% seen only once. The ten top clones hold approximately 10% of the sample.

Patients with hyperthyroidism were aged 18 to 65 years, had been newly diagnosed, and had a disease duration of less than 2 months. Patients with other autoimmune diseases, uncontrolled infections, pregnancy or lactation were excluded from the study. Diagnosis was based on clinical symptoms, serum thyroxine, TRAb, thyroid ultrasound and orbital computed tomography. Total RNA was extracted using Trizol reagent, and RNA quality was checked on an Agilent 2100 Bioanalyzer. What the study reported, not specific to this receptor: Most expanded thyroid clonotypes with frequency above 0.001 were also detected in blood, suggesting blood repertoires may reflect the thyroid immune response. In validation, the model predicted ophthalmopathy progression with about 70% sensitivity and 72.22% specificity; some twelve predicted patients were CT-confirmed with GO in a median of roughly 6.8 months. In cross-validation, the 13-signature model distinguished ophthalmopathy from stable hyperthyroidism with around 90% sensitivity and 81.08% specificity, while in the test set the corresponding values were about 80% and 75%. No statistical method was used to predetermine the sample size, and group allocation was not hidden from the investigators.

Note on this clonotype: Its antigen remains unidentified. The CDR3 carries no conserved terminal phenylalanine or tryptophan, so it likely arises from a read error. The DNA is left out, because the CDR3 cannot be placed on it with certainty; the CDR3 is given as TCRdb lists it.

The germline V gene sets CDR1 to SGDLS and CDR2 to YYNGEE. Termini included, the CDR3 measures 13 amino acids. This sequence uses TRBV9 and TRBJ2-7; no DNA check was done on the table's D call, TRBD1. What was sequenced was peripheral blood or thyroid tissue (not recorded which). The clonotype originates from an adult man with Graves' hyperthyroidism. The CDR3 region reads CASSLGLGTGGTL.